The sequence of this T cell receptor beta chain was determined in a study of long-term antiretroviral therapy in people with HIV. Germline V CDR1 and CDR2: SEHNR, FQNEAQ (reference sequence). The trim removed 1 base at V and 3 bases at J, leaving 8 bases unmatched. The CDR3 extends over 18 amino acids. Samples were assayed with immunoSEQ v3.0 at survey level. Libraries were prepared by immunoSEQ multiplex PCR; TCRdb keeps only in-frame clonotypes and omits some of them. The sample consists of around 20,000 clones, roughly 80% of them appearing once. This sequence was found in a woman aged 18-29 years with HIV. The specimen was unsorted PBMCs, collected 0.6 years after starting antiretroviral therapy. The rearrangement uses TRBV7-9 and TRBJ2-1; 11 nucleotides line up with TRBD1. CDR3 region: CASSLGLGDRGFYNEQFF. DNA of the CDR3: TGTGCCAGCAGCTTAGGATTAGGGGACAGGGGGTTCTACAATGAGCAGTTCTTC.